Listed below are T cell receptor beta chains from one sample, sequenced in a study of cytomegalovirus exposure and HLA in healthy donors. Profiled with immunoSEQ multiplex PCR; TCRdb holds only in-frame clones, not every one. The sample includes under 130,000 clones, around 80% of them seen just once. The sequenced sample consisted of PBMCs. The receptors derive from a male donor in good health and CMV-seronegative. Both conserved end residues are part of each CDR3. A D gene is named only where the DNA matches it firmly. Not all rows give a size; the values are once, few, many and, for expanded clones, a class.

abundance: .; j_gene: TRBJ2-3; d_gene: TRBD2; v_gene: TRBV18; CDR3nt: TGTGCCAGCTCACAAACCCCTAGCGGAAACACAGATACGCAGTATTTT; CDR3aa: CASSQTPSGNTDTQYF
abundance: .; j_gene: TRBJ2-2; d_gene: .; v_gene: TRBV7-3; CDR3nt: TGTGCCAGCAGCTCTACTAGTTTCACCGGGGAGCTGTTTTTT; CDR3aa: CASSSTSFTGELFF
abundance: .; j_gene: TRBJ2-3; d_gene: .; v_gene: TRBV5-8; CDR3nt: TGTGCCAGCACCTTCATCACAGATACGCAGTATTTT; CDR3aa: CASTFITDTQYF
abundance: .; j_gene: TRBJ2-1; d_gene: TRBD2; v_gene: TRBV9; CDR3nt: TGTGCCAGCAGCGTAGGCGGGAGGGGAAGATTCAATGAGCAGTTCTTC; CDR3aa: CASSVGGRGRFNEQFF
abundance: .; j_gene: TRBJ1-1; d_gene: .; v_gene: TRBV5-8; CDR3nt: TGTGCCACTCCCTGGGCGGCAGGGGAGATGAACACTGAAGCTTTCTTT; CDR3aa: CATPWAAGEMNTEAFF
abundance: .; j_gene: TRBJ2-7; d_gene: .; v_gene: TRBV21-1; CDR3nt: TGTGCCAGCAGCAATAGGGTCCCTCCAAGCGGGAGGCCCTCCTACGAGCAGTACTTC; CDR3aa: CASSNRVPPSGRPSYEQYF
abundance: .; j_gene: TRBJ2-7; d_gene: .; v_gene: TRBV5-1; CDR3nt: TGCGCCAGCAGCTTGGAAGGGGGAATGAGCTACGAGCAGTACTTC; CDR3aa: CASSLEGGMSYEQYF
abundance: .; j_gene: TRBJ1-4; d_gene: TRBD1; v_gene: TRBV6-1; CDR3nt: TGTGCCAGCAGTGATCAGGGGGCCAATGAAAAACTGTTTTTT; CDR3aa: CASSDQGANEKLFF
abundance: .; j_gene: TRBJ1-1; d_gene: TRBD1; v_gene: TRBV6-5; CDR3nt: TGTGCCAGCAGTTATTCCCAGGGGGCTGCTGAAGCTTTCTTT; CDR3aa: CASSYSQGAAEAFF
abundance: .; j_gene: TRBJ1-5; d_gene: .; v_gene: TRBV6-5; CDR3nt: TGTGCCAGCAGCGGGAGGGGGAGTAATCAGCCCCAGCATTTT; CDR3aa: CASSGRGSNQPQHF
abundance: .; j_gene: TRBJ2-7; d_gene: .; v_gene: TRBV28; CDR3nt: TGTGCCAGCAGTTTAATGCAGACAAGTAACGAGCAGTACTTC; CDR3aa: CASSLMQTSNEQYF
abundance: .; j_gene: TRBJ2-2; d_gene: .; v_gene: TRBV25-1; CDR3nt: TGTGCCAGCAGTCTAACAGGGCCCCCCGGGGAGCTGTTTTTT; CDR3aa: CASSLTGPPGELFF
abundance: once; j_gene: TRBJ2-5; d_gene: TRBD2; v_gene: TRBV27; CDR3nt: TGTGCCAGCAGTTTTAGTTTAGCGGGAGGGCCTGGGGAGACCCAGTACTTC; CDR3aa: CASSFSLAGGPGETQYF
abundance: many; j_gene: TRBJ2-7; d_gene: TRBD2; v_gene: TRBV7-9; CDR3nt: TGTGCCAGCACCCCGCCCGGGAGGGACCCTTACGAGCAGTACTTC; CDR3aa: CASTPPGRDPYEQYF
abundance: .; j_gene: TRBJ2-7; d_gene: .; v_gene: TRBV18; CDR3nt: TGTGCCAGCTCACCCCCCTCGGGGACCTACGAGCAGTACTTC; CDR3aa: CASSPPSGTYEQYF
abundance: .; j_gene: TRBJ2-1; d_gene: TRBD2; v_gene: TRBV27; CDR3nt: TGTGCCAGCAGTTTATCGCTAGCGGTCTCCTACAATGAGCAGTTCTTC; CDR3aa: CASSLSLAVSYNEQFF
abundance: .; j_gene: TRBJ2-1; d_gene: TRBD1; v_gene: TRBV7-6; CDR3nt: TGTGCCAGCAGTTACAGGGGGGTACAAGGCAATGAGCAGTTCTTC; CDR3aa: CASSYRGVQGNEQFF
abundance: .; j_gene: TRBJ2-5; d_gene: TRBD2; v_gene: TRBV4-1; CDR3nt: TGCGCCAGCAGCCACCTAACTAGCGGGCCCCAAGAGACCCAGTACTTC; CDR3aa: CASSHLTSGPQETQYF
abundance: .; j_gene: TRBJ2-7; d_gene: .; v_gene: TRBV28; CDR3nt: TGTGCCAGCAGAGAAGAGGCCGCCACCTACTACGAGCAGTACTTC; CDR3aa: CASREEAATYYEQYF
abundance: .; j_gene: TRBJ2-7; d_gene: TRBD2; v_gene: TRBV2; CDR3nt: TGTGCCAGCAGCCCTCGCCCTAGCGGGGATACATCGTCCGAGCAGTACTTC; CDR3aa: CASSPRPSGDTSSEQYF
abundance: .; j_gene: TRBJ1-1; d_gene: TRBD1; v_gene: TRBV19; CDR3nt: TGTGCCAGTAGCCGGGGACAGGGGACCACTGAAGCTTTCTTT; CDR3aa: CASSRGQGTTEAFF
abundance: .; j_gene: TRBJ1-6; d_gene: .; v_gene: TRBV30; CDR3nt: TGTGCCTGGAGTCCCCGGACAACACCCCTCCACTTT; CDR3aa: CAWSPRTTPLHF
abundance: .; j_gene: TRBJ2-7; d_gene: .; v_gene: TRBV5-1; CDR3nt: TGCGCCAGCAGCTTGAGCCCAGGGGTGGATGAGCAGTACTTC; CDR3aa: CASSLSPGVDEQYF
abundance: .; j_gene: TRBJ1-2; d_gene: TRBD1; v_gene: TRBV7-2; CDR3nt: TGTGCCAGCAGCTCTGAGACAGGGGTGTATGGCTACACCTTC; CDR3aa: CASSSETGVYGYTF
abundance: .; j_gene: TRBJ1-2; d_gene: .; v_gene: TRBV18; CDR3nt: TGTGCCAGCTCTTCGGACTATGGCTACACCTTC; CDR3aa: CASSSDYGYTF
abundance: .; j_gene: TRBJ2-2; d_gene: TRBD2; v_gene: TRBV28; CDR3nt: TGTGCCAGCAGCCCCCGGGAGGGCAGGGTTGGATCCGGGGAGCTGTTTTTT; CDR3aa: CASSPREGRVGSGELFF
abundance: .; j_gene: TRBJ2-7; d_gene: TRBD2; v_gene: TRBV27; CDR3nt: TGTGCCAGCAGTTCGCGGGAGGGCCGGAAGTACGAGCAGTACTTC; CDR3aa: CASSSREGRKYEQYF